Below are 26 T cell receptor beta chains sequenced from a single sample in a study of prognosis after radiotherapy for stage I lung cancer. TCR beta CDR3 amplification from genomic DNA was performed by two-round multiplex PCR. The authors ran first-round PCR with primers specific to each TRBV and TRBJ gene. TCRdb called the multiplex PCR reads again in MiXCR, with one record for every CDR3 protein. The data contain about 17,000 distinct CDR3 sequences, 29% of them seen just once; the ten biggest clones take up 30% to 40%. The specimen was PBMCs, collected before or after stereotactic body radiation therapy (not recorded which). Receptors originate from a donor older than 45 with non-small cell lung cancer.

This clonotype showed up many times. J is TRBJ2-1 and V is TRBV5-5; TRBD2 might be the D (6 bases). V dropped 0 bases and J dropped 0 bases, with 16 bases sitting between them. The CDR3 contains 18 residues. Germline values: CDR1 SGHKS, CDR2 YYEKEE (reference sequence). The CDR3 nucleotides are TGTGCCAGCAGCTTGGATGGGATTCGGGAGTCCTCCTACAATGAGCAGTTCTTC. Amino acid sequence: CASSLDGIRESSYNEQFF.

The J gene is TRBJ2-7, the V gene TRBV6-1, with 7 bases lining up with TRBD2. Trimming took 2 bases from V and 5 from J; bases not matched to a gene: 6. The CDR3 sequence is 14 residues long. Germline CDR1 is MNHNS and CDR2 is SASEGT. The DNA for the CDR3 is TGTGCCAGCAGTGAATTCGGGAGGAAAAACGAGCAGTACTTC. Translating it yields CASSEFGRKNEQYF.

Comments on this clonotype: A read error is possible here, since a much larger clone lies one base away. V usage is TRBV29-1 and J usage is TRBJ2-1; 11 bases are shared with TRBD2. Per the germline V gene, CDR1 is SQVTM and CDR2 is ANQGSEA. The CDR3 runs to 13 residues. CDR3: CSARLAGYNGQFF. In DNA form, the CDR3 reads TGCAGCGCAAGACTAGCGGGATACAATGGGCAGTTCTTC.

For this clonotype: A far larger clone is off by one base, so a read error is likely. This rearrangement joins TRBV20-1 to TRBJ2-5; maybe TRBD2 (7 bases). TRBJ2-1 explains the end of the DNA better; the J call may be wrong. Germline V gene lookup returns CDR1 DFQATT and CDR2 SNEGSKA (reference sequence). The CDR3 has 14 amino acids. CDR3 region: CRARGGDWGNEQFF. The CDR3 coding sequence is TGCAGAGCTAGAGGGGGGGACTGGGGCAATGAGCAGTTCTTC.

There are a few counts of this clonotype. A much bigger clone sits one base away, suggesting this may be a read error. The rearrangement links TRBV5-1 to TRBJ1-1; D is unclear. Trimming removed 4 bases from V and 5 bases from J, with 15 bases in between. CDR3 length: 14 amino acids. From germline, CDR1 is SGHRS and CDR2 YFSETQ. CDR3 in DNA: TGCGCCAGCAGCCTCTCGGGAGTAGGTACTGAAGCTTTCTTT. It specifies CASSLSGVGTEAFF.

This clonotype occurred many times. In nucleotides, the CDR3 is TGCAGTGCTATCCTTAACAGGGTCCATGAGCAGTTCTTC. It is translated as CSAILNRVHEQFF. The rearrangement uses TRBV20-1 and TRBJ2-1; D might be TRBD1 (6 bases). Germline loops: CDR1 DFQATT, CDR2 SNEGSKA (reference sequence). CDR3 length: 13 residues. V shed 4 bases and J shed 8 bases, with 15 bases lying between them.

This clonotype was detected many times. At one of its ends the junction is not consistent with the germline gene, which may arise from a read error. The V and J genes are TRBV5-1 and TRBJ2-5; the D gene is possibly TRBD1 (6 bases). CDR1 and CDR2 (germline): SGHRS, YFSETQ. This CDR3 region has 14 residues. The CDR3 loop reads CASSLWGQQETQYF. CDR3 bases: TGTGCCAGCAGCTTATGGGGGCAACAAGAGACCCAGTACTTC.

This clonotype was recorded many times. V gene TRBV5-1 combines with J gene TRBJ2-7; the D call may be TRBD1 or TRBD2 (5 bases each). This CDR3 comprises 15 residues. V gave up 3 bases and J gave up 2 bases, with 15 bases separating them. Per the germline V gene, CDR1 is SGHRS and CDR2 is YFSETQ. CDR3 loop: CASSWGTPGAYEQYF. As DNA, the CDR3 is TGCGCCAGCAGCTGGGGGACGCCTGGCGCCTACGAGCAGTACTTC.

By sample fraction, this clonotype is medium-sized. This chain joins TRBV11-3 and TRBJ1-2; 9 positions agree with TRBD1. The CDR3 is made up of 16 amino acids. From germline, CDR1 is SGHNT and CDR2 YENEEA. Losses at the gene ends were 0 bases for V and 1 base for J; bases not matched to a gene: 3. The CDR3 coding sequence is TGTGCCAGCAGCTTAGAAAAGACAGGGGGTAACTATGGCTACACCTTC. This gives the protein CASSLEKTGGNYGYTF.

This clonotype was found many times. V is TRBV29-1 and J is TRBJ2-3, with 12 bases identical to TRBD2. The V and J ends lost 6 bases and 5 bases, in that order; junction bases with no gene match: 6. CDR1 and CDR2 from the germline V gene are SQVTM and ANQGSEA. CDR3 length: 14 residues. The chain's CDR3 is CSVLAGGPKDTQYF. CDR3 DNA sequence: TGCAGCGTCCTAGCGGGAGGGCCTAAAGATACGCAGTATTTT.

This chain uses TRBV5-1 with TRBJ2-3; D perhaps matches TRBD1 (5 bases). V lost 5 bases, J lost 0 bases, and 16 bases lay in between. The CDR3 runs to 16 residues. Germline V gene lookup returns CDR1 SGHRS and CDR2 YFSETQ. CDR3 sequence reads: CASSRAGKASTDTQYF. The CDR3 bases are TGCGCCAGCAGTCGCGCAGGGAAAGCTAGCACAGATACGCAGTATTTT.

Many counts were recorded for this clonotype. The V gene is TRBV3-1, the J gene TRBJ1-5; possibly TRBD1 for D (6 bases). Germline CDR1 and CDR2: LGHDT and YNNKEL (reference sequence). CDR3 length: 13 amino acids. Trimming pared 4 bases from V and 2 bases from J, leaving 6 bases between. CDR3 DNA: TGTGCCAGCAGCCCAGGGGGCAATCAGCCCCAGCATTTT. This codes for CASSPGGNQPQHF. Based on the CDR3 plus reference TRBV3-1 and TRBJ1-5, the full variable domain is DTAVSQTPKYLVTQMGNDKSIKCEQNLGHDTMYWYKQDSKKFLKIMFSYNNKELIINETVPNRFSPKSPDKAHLNLHINSLELGDSAVYFCASSPGGNQPQHFGDGTRLSIL.

This clonotype was picked up many times. The chain employs TRBV9 and TRBJ1-2; 7 positions agree with TRBD1. The CDR3 spans 15 residues. CDR1 and CDR2 (germline): SGDLS, YYNGEE. The ends lost 0 bases at V and 3 bases at J; junction bases unmatched: 5. For the CDR3, the DNA is TGTGCCAGCAGCGTAGAGGCAGGGGGAGACTATGGCTACACCTTC. It yields the protein CASSVEAGGDYGYTF.

Many counts were recorded for this clonotype. This rearrangement joins TRBV7-2 to TRBJ2-5; weak D call: TRBD1 (5 bases). The CDR3 contains 16 residues. Germline CDR1 is SGHTA and CDR2 is FQGNSA. With 5 bases removed from V and 3 bases from J, the gap between germline ends came to 19 bases. Here the CDR3 DNA reads TGTGCCAGCAGCCATATGTTCAAGAACAGGAAAGAGACCCAGTACTTC. Amino acid sequence: CASSHMFKNRKETQYF.

As for this clonotype: At one end, the junction sequence differs from germline, possibly due to a read error. This chain uses TRBV19 with TRBJ2-6; TRBD1 is a possible D gene (5 bases). The CDR3 is made up of 17 amino acids. Germline loops: CDR1 LNHDA, CDR2 SQIVND (reference sequence). DNA for the CDR3: TGTGCCAGTAGTATATTGAGACAGAGCTCTGTGGCCAACGCCCTGACTTTC. It specifies CASSILRQSSVANALTF.

This clonotype was detected many times. The gene calls are TRBV7-9 and TRBJ2-1, with D uncertain. CDR3 length equals 14 residues. With 3 bases removed from V and 4 bases from J, the gap between germline ends came to 10 bases. Germline CDR1 SEHNR, CDR2 FQNEAQ (reference sequence). CDR3 nucleotide sequence: TGTGCCAGCAGCTTCGGCGCCCCGTACAATGAGCAGTTCTTC. Amino acids: CASSFGAPYNEQFF.

The V gene is TRBV15, the J gene TRBJ2-1, with 14 bases fitting TRBD2. Unmatched junction bases numbered 10, after V lost 1 base and J lost 5 bases. CDR3 length: 19 amino acids. From germline, CDR1 is LNHNV and CDR2 YYDKDF (reference sequence). The CDR3 nucleotides read TGTGCCACCAGCAGAGGACTAGCGGGAGGGCAGGAAACTAACAATGAGCAGTTCTTC. Its protein product is CATSRGLAGGQETNNEQFF.

This clonotype came up many times. The chain is built from TRBV3-1 and TRBJ1-2, with D hard to call. Trimming pared 0 bases from V and 8 bases from J, leaving 4 bases between. Germline V gene sequence: CDR1 LGHDT, CDR2 YNNKEL (reference sequence). The length of the CDR3 is 11 residues. For the CDR3, the DNA is TGTGCCAGCAGCCAAGAGCAGGGCTACACCTTC. Translated: CASSQEQGYTF. The full variable domain, its missing parts supplied by reference TRBV3-1 and TRBJ1-2, is DTAVSQTPKYLVTQMGNDKSIKCEQNLGHDTMYWYKQDSKKFLKIMFSYNNKELIINETVPNRFSPKSPDKAHLNLHINSLELGDSAVYFCASSQEQGYTFGSGTRLTVV.

This clonotype has at least ten counts. The chain uses TRBV7-3 and TRBJ2-3, with 9 bases identical to TRBD2. V lost 2 bases to trimming and J lost 3 bases; unmatched junction nucleotides: 6. Germline CDR1 SGHTA, CDR2 FQGTGA. CDR3 size: 16 residues. CDR3 nucleotide sequence: TGTGCCAGCAGCTTAGCTAGCGGGAAGGGAACAGATACGCAGTATTTT. Its translation is CASSLASGKGTDTQYF.

Turning to this clonotype: The germline gene is not matched at one end of the junction; a read error may be the cause. The gene calls are TRBV2 and TRBJ2-2, with D unclear. Germline-derived CDR1 and CDR2 are SNHLY and FYNNEI. CDR3 length: 16 amino acids. CDR3 sequence (DNA): TGTGCCAGCAGTGGTTTCCATCGGGCCAACACCGTGGAGCTGTTTTTT. Residues: CASSGFHRANTVELFF.

This clonotype was seen only a few times. With a much larger clone just one base away, this may be a read error. The chain has TRBV7-2 and TRBJ2-3, with D uncertain. The CDR3 has 14 residues. Germline lookup yields CDR1 SGHTA and CDR2 FQGNSA. The V and J ends lost 1 base and 8 bases respectively, with 13 bases between them. The CDR3, as DNA: TGTGCCAGCAGCTTAGGCTTTAGGGAAGGTACGCAGTATTTT. It codes for CASSLGFREGTQYF. Variable domain in full (rest from reference TRBV7-2 and TRBJ2-3): GAGVSQSPSNKVTEKGKDVELRCDPISGHTALYWYRQSLGQGLEFLIYFQGNSAPDKSGLPSDRFSAERTGGSVSTLTIQRTQQEDSAVYLCASSLGFREGTQYFGPGTRLTVL.

This clonotype was seen only a few times. The chain carries TRBV5-6 and TRBJ1-1, with D possibly TRBD1 on 6 matching bases. The CDR3 is 17 amino acids. The germline V gene has CDR1 SGHDT and CDR2 YYEEEE. V gave up 0 bases and J gave up 1 base, with 16 bases separating them. CDR3 sequence: CASSLARTGLRNTEAFF. The CDR3 nucleotides read TGTGCCAGCAGCTTGGCCAGAACAGGGTTGAGGAACACTGAAGCTTTCTTT.

This clonotype showed up many times. The chain uses TRBV2 and TRBJ2-5, with 7 bases matching TRBD1. Germline V gene lookup returns CDR1 SNHLY and CDR2 FYNNEI. V lost 8 bases and J lost 1; bases outside the gene matches: 7. This CDR3 is 14 amino acids long. The CDR3, as DNA: TGTGCCAGCGGGGCGAGACAGGGCCAAGAGACCCAGTACTTC. Translated: CASGARQGQETQYF.

This clonotype was detected once. The rearrangement joins TRBV4-3 to TRBJ1-6, with TRBD1 identical over 9 bases. This CDR3 has 14 residues. Unmatched junction bases numbered 7, after V lost 8 bases and J lost 8 bases. The germline V gene encodes CDR1 LGHNA and CDR2 YSLEER. CDR3 protein: CASQGTGSYSPLHF. The DNA of the CDR3 is TGCGCCAGCCAAGGGACAGGGTCTTATTCACCCCTCCACTTT.

This clonotype was found many times. The V and J genes are TRBV20-1 and TRBJ2-3; 8 positions agree with TRBD2. The CDR3 covers 14 residues. Germline values: CDR1 DFQATT, CDR2 SNEGSKA (reference sequence). V dropped 7 bases and J dropped 0; count of bases not matched to a gene: 6. CDR3 loop: CSVRPSGSTDTQYF. CDR3 coding DNA: TGCAGTGTTCGCCCTAGCGGGAGCACAGATACGCAGTATTTT.

This clonotype was seen ten or more times. The CDR3, as DNA: TGCGCCAGCAGCCAAGACGGAGGAGGGGGAGACGCAGATACGCAGTATTTT. Protein: CASSQDGGGGDADTQYF. V and J are TRBV4-3 and TRBJ2-3, with D perhaps TRBD1 or TRBD2 (6 bases each). This CDR3 contains 17 residues. Germline lookup yields CDR1 LGHNA and CDR2 YSLEER. Trimming stripped 0 bases from V and 4 bases from J, with 17 bases between.